The subject of this entry is one T cell receptor (beta chain). Its antigen is not known. This specimen includes other DNA sequences encoding the same CDR3. This record comes from a study of OX40 agonist ivuxolimab in advanced cancers. Turning to the study itself: The study treated patients with ivuxolimab, an agonistic anti-OX40 (CD134) antibody.

Whole-study findings and limits: In CD8+ T cells, expanded clones were on average more numerous than in CD4+. People who partly responded at 0.1-3.0 mg/kg had some of the least clonal expansion seen.

Measured with immunoSEQ multiplex PCR; TCRdb has only the in-frame clones, and not every one. This table has some 100,000 clones, around four fifths appearing once. V lost 1 base and J lost 3, with 6 bases in between. Germline CDR1 is SGHTA and CDR2 is FQGNSA. The CDR3 runs 13 residues. This receptor was obtained from an adult with an advanced solid tumor such as melanoma, head and neck, liver or kidney cancer. The specimen comprised CD4+ or CD8+ T cells sorted from blood, sampled in a trial of the OX40 agonist ivuxolimab. J is TRBJ1-1 and V is TRBV7-2, with D hard to call. CDR3 nucleotides: TGTGCCAGCAGCTTAGGTAGCGACACTGAAGCTTTCTTT. This encodes CASSLGSDTEAFF.